The source of this T cell receptor beta chain is a study of vaccination and CD4 T cells after COVID-19. Overall study: Overlapping SARS-CoV-2, HCoV-NL63, HCoV-OC43 and HCoV-229E spike peptides were used to stimulate cells.

The Oncomine TCR Beta short-read assay sequenced DNA from cultured CD4+ T cells. MiXCR, run by TCRdb on the PCR reads, gives a single entry per CDR3 protein. The profile shows approximately 24,000 distinct CDR3 sequences, 42% of them singletons. This CDR3 is 14 amino acids long. In germline, CDR1 is DFQATT, CDR2 SNEGSKA (reference sequence). J lost 4 bases, V lost 3 bases, and 6 bases had no gene match. Time point denoted: late sampling 161 to 241 days after vaccination in a few convalescent patients. The treatment: roughly 11-day PBMC culture with coronavirus spike peptide pools or control peptides (ViraFEST assay). As concerns this clonotype: What it recognizes is unknown.

The sequencing here drew on CD4+ T cells from blood, cultured in vitro, taken about 7 months after SARS-CoV-2 vaccination. The TCR originated in a human donor who had recovered from COVID-19. The rearrangement uses TRBV20-1 and TRBJ2-5; TRBD2 aligns across 9 bases. The CDR3 nucleotides read TGCAGTGCTAGCCTCGGGACTAGCTTAGAGACCCAGTACTTC. It codes for CSASLGTSLETQYF.